Listed below are T cell receptor beta chains from one sample, sequenced in a study of vaccination and CD4 T cells after COVID-19. MiXCR was run by TCRdb on the PCR reads, yielding one entry per CDR3 protein. The repertoire includes about 12,000 distinct CDR3 sequences, less than 55% of them detected once, and approximately 18% sits in the top ten. Antigens of these TCRs are unknown. The source material was cultured CD4+ T cells from blood. Receptor source: a human donor with COVID-19. Both conserved end residues are part of each CDR3. Fields, in order: clone size, V gene, J gene, D gene, CDR3 protein, CDR3 DNA. The D gene is left open where the match is weak. Only part of the rows carry a size: once, few, many, or a class if the clone is expanded.

medium-sized	TRBV20-1	TRBJ1-5	.	CSARAPDRSNQPQHF	TGCAGTGCTAGAGCCCCTGACAGGAGCAATCAGCCCCAGCATTTT
few	TRBV20-1	TRBJ1-2	TRBD1	CSASLQGGYGYTF	TGCAGTGCTAGTCTCCAGGGGGGCTATGGCTACACCTTC
medium-sized	TRBV20-1	TRBJ2-3	.	CSARRTEPTDTQYF	TGCAGTGCTAGAAGGACAGAACCCACAGATACGCAGTATTTT
.	TRBV27	TRBJ1-2	.	CASSLVGGTNYGYTF	TGTGCCAGCAGTTTGGTAGGAGGGACTAACTATGGCTACACCTTC
few	TRBV10-1	TRBJ2-6	.	CASSDSGANVLTF	TGCGCCAGCAGTGATTCTGGGGCCAACGTCCTGACTTTC
.	TRBV12-2	TRBJ1-2	.	CASRFRFQTGLGANYGYTF	TGTGCAAGTCGCTTCCGATTTCAGACAGGGTTGGGAGCTAACTATGGCTACACCTTC
.	TRBV19	TRBJ1-5	.	CASSIQGISNQPQHF	TGTGCCAGTAGTATTCAGGGTATTAGCAATCAGCCCCAGCATTTT
few	TRBV7-8	TRBJ1-1	TRBD1	CASSQTGPTEAFF	TGTGCCAGCAGCCAGACAGGGCCCACTGAAGCTTTCTTT
.	TRBV27	TRBJ2-3	TRBD2	CASSLTSGRTDTQYF	TGTGCCAGCAGTCTTACTAGCGGACGCACAGATACGCAGTATTTT
few	TRBV11-3	TRBJ1-2	TRBD1	CASSILQGAYGYTF	TGTGCCAGCAGCATATTACAGGGGGCCTATGGCTACACCTTC
.	TRBV6-2/TRBV6-3	TRBJ2-2	.	CAMGLPNTGELFF	TGTGCCATGGGGCTACCGAACACCGGGGAGCTGTTTTTT
.	TRBV6-1	TRBJ1-2	.	CASSRGEGNYGYTF	TGTGCCAGCAGTCGGGGGGAGGGGAACTATGGCTACACCTTC
few	TRBV19	TRBJ2-7	TRBD1	CASSTTDRGRTYEQYF	TGTGCCAGTAGTACTACAGACAGGGGGCGAACCTACGAGCAGTACTTC
.	TRBV10-1	TRBJ2-3	.	CASSETGRDTQYF	TGCGCCAGCAGTGAGACAGGGCGAGATACGCAGTATTTT
.	TRBV2	TRBJ2-2	TRBD1	CASSEVGTGVSRGTGELFF	TGTGCCAGCAGTGAAGTAGGGACAGGGGTCTCAAGGGGCACCGGGGAGCTGTTTTTT
few	TRBV5-6	TRBJ1-2	TRBD1	CASSPAGQPNYGYTF	TGTGCCAGCAGCCCAGCGGGACAGCCTAACTATGGCTACACCTTC
.	TRBV6-2/TRBV6-3	TRBJ1-1	TRBD1	CAVGQGTEAFF	TGTGCCGTGGGACAGGGAACTGAAGCTTTCTTT
.	TRBV5-1	TRBJ1-6	.	CASSLEQGVGALHF	TGCGCCAGCAGCTTGGAACAGGGTGTCGGTGCCCTCCACTTT
.	TRBV27	TRBJ2-2	.	CASSLGSAGELFF	TGTGCCAGCAGTCTAGGCTCGGCCGGGGAGCTGTTTTTT
.	TRBV7-2	TRBJ2-5	TRBD1	CASSLFRGRVGETQYF	TGTGCCAGCAGCTTATTCAGGGGGCGGGTGGGAGAGACCCAGTACTTC
.	TRBV12-3/TRBV12-4	TRBJ1-5	.	CASSSRYSNQPQHF	TGTGCCAGCAGTTCGCGTTATAGCAATCAGCCCCAGCATTTT
.	TRBV2	TRBJ2-2	TRBD1	CASSAPGQGEIRLTGELFF	TGTGCCAGCAGTGCCCCGGGACAGGGGGAAATACGGTTAACCGGGGAGCTGTTTTTT
.	TRBV20-1	TRBJ1-2	.	CSALQGTNYGYTF	TGCAGTGCTCTCCAGGGGACTAACTATGGCTACACCTTC
.	TRBV7-9	TRBJ2-4	.	CASSLDINEGLLAKNIQYF	TGTGCCAGCAGCTTAGATATTAATGAGGGCTTGTTAGCCAAAAACATTCAGTACTTC
few	TRBV6-1	TRBJ1-3	.	CASSQVFSGNTIYF	TGTGCCAGCAGTCAGGTGTTCTCTGGAAACACCATATATTTT
.	TRBV6-1	TRBJ2-2	TRBD1	CASRNLQGWGTGELFF	TGTGCCAGCAGAAACTTACAGGGGTGGGGCACCGGGGAGCTGTTTTTT
few	TRBV6-2/TRBV6-3	TRBJ1-1	.	CASTRAGVNTEAFF	TGTGCCAGCACCCGAGCGGGAGTGAACACTGAAGCTTTCTTT
few	TRBV6-4	TRBJ2-2	TRBD2	CASSARVTGGPGTGELFF	TGTGCCAGCAGTGCCCGGGTGACGGGGGGGCCCGGCACCGGGGAGCTGTTTTTT